This TCR beta chain was identified in a study of blood T cells in healthy people across ages. Study-wide results and caveats: Per-million-T-cell TCR beta diversity fell roughly linearly with age. It was found that TCR beta diversity correlated strongly with the percentage of naive T cells. The CMV status of each donor remained undetermined, and this could have confounded shifts in expanded clonotypes.

This clonotype was seen a single time. The antigen remains undetermined. For the second PCR, which ran for about 7 to 11 cycles, a sample-barcoded 5' primer and a J-beta primer mix were used. Researchers report that a template-switch adaptor with 12 random nucleotides tagged each cDNA molecule. Each CDR3 protein gets one entry after TCRdb re-called the 5' RACE reads with MiXCR. The table has 1.8 million or so distinct CDR3 sequences, about two fifths seen once. This CDR3 contains 15 residues. CDR1 SGDLS and CDR2 YYNGEE come from the germline V gene. V was clipped by 2 bases and J by 5 bases, with 14 bases between them.

The sample taken for sequencing was blood. The receptor comes from a human donor in good health. The chain combines TRBV9 with TRBJ2-1, with D perhaps TRBD1 or TRBD2 (5 bases each). The chain's CDR3 is CASSVSGTVDNEQFF. The CDR3 DNA reads TGTGCCAGCAGCGTCTCCGGGACGGTAGACAATGAGCAGTTCTTC.